This record covers a single T cell receptor (beta chain). No antigen is known for it. V lost 1 base, J lost 4 bases, and 6 bases lay in between. There are 12 residues in the CDR3. Germline values: CDR1 SGHKS, CDR2 YYEKEE (reference sequence). Researchers ran the PCR with 60 Vbeta and 13 Jbeta primers. Repertoires were generated with immunoSEQ multiplex PCR, while TCRdb's copy carries only in-frame clones and drops some. The data contain around 130,000 clones, 80% to 85% of them singletons. The sample originates from a study of cytomegalovirus exposure and HLA in healthy donors. On the study more broadly: Counted in an early data release were approximately 85 million unique TCRs from HLA-typed donors.

Overall study findings and caveats: When analyzed later, the rates of TCR association showed variation by HLA locus, with DRB1 the most and HLA-C the fewest. Most CMV-associated TCR beta chains appeared HLA-restricted in a later analysis. Earlier findings revealed that most TCR beta V segments proved productive either about 87% or about 30% of the time.

Sequencing input: PBMCs. This chain links TRBV5-5 with TRBJ2-7; D unresolved. This sequence was found in a boy between 10 and 17 years old in good health and CMV-seronegative. Here the CDR3 reads CASSLLGYEQYF. In DNA form, the CDR3 reads TGTGCCAGCAGCTTGCTCGGTTACGAGCAGTACTTC. The full variable domain, its missing parts supplied by reference TRBV5-5 and TRBJ2-7, is DAGVTQSPTHLIKTRGQQVTLRCSPISGHKSVSWYQQVLGQGPQFIFQYYEKEERGRGNFPDRFSARQFPNYSSELNVNALLLGDSALYLCASSLLGYEQYFGPGTRLTVT.